The 21 T cell receptor beta chains below were found in one sample sequenced in a study of identical twins. TCRdb independently ran MiXCR on the 5' RACE reads; one entry per CDR3 protein. The sample lists approximately 890,000 distinct CDR3 sequences, about 12% occurring once. Separately, the same data were catalogued under a study of yellow fever vaccine responses in identical twins.

The sample taken for sequencing was PBMCs. Receptor source: a woman younger than 30 in good health.

V usage is TRBV4-1 and J usage is TRBJ2-1; D perhaps matches TRBD2 (5 bases). Trimming stripped 1 base from V and 3 bases from J, with 13 bases between. The CDR3 spans 16 residues. Germline V CDR1 and CDR2: MGHRA, YSYEKL. CDR3 in amino acids: CASSQAGEGRYNEQFF. The CDR3 coding sequence is TGCGCCAGCAGCCAAGCTGGAGAGGGCCGCTACAATGAGCAGTTCTTC.

The chain recombines TRBV12-3 or TRBV12-4 with TRBJ2-7, with 11 bases that match TRBD1. Losses at the gene ends were 6 bases for V and 5 bases for J; bases not matched to a gene: 6. The CDR3 is 14 amino acids. For the CDR3, the DNA is TGTGCCAGCAGCCCGGGACAGGGGGTCGACGAGCAGTACTTC. This translates into CASSPGQGVDEQYF.

This clonotype was detected a few times. V gene TRBV9 combines with J gene TRBJ2-1, with D perhaps matching TRBD1 or TRBD2 (6 bases each). Trimming took 3 bases from V and 7 from J, leaving 14 bases between them. Germline loops: CDR1 SGDLS, CDR2 YYNGEE. The CDR3 is 14 amino acids. Written as DNA, the CDR3 is TGTGCCAGCAGCGATCGAGGGGGGCGGAATGAGCAGTTCTTC. Translating gives CASSDRGGRNEQFF.

The chain has TRBV4-1 and TRBJ2-5; D may match TRBD1 or TRBD2 (5 bases each). There are 17 residues in the CDR3. V lost 0 bases, J lost 5 bases, and 19 bases lay in between. Germline V gives CDR1 MGHRA, CDR2 YSYEKL. CDR3 DNA: TGCGCCAGCAGCCAAGATACGAGGGGAAGGGTTGGGGAGACCCAGTACTTC. It specifies CASSQDTRGRVGETQYF.

The CDR3 coding sequence is TGTGCCACCAGCAGAGCCCGATTGAGCAATCAGCCCCAGCATTTT. Protein product: CATSRARLSNQPQHF. V usage is TRBV15 and J usage is TRBJ1-5; D gene unclear. The CDR3 has 15 residues. The germline CDR1 and CDR2 sequences are LNHNV and YYDKDF (reference sequence). V was clipped by 1 base and J by 1 base, with 8 bases between them.

The chain couples TRBV2 to TRBJ2-2; a weak D match, TRBD2 (5 bases). The CDR3 totals 13 residues. The germline V and J ends were trimmed by 6 bases and 8 bases, with 13 bases remaining between them. CDR1 and CDR2 from the germline V gene are SNHLY and FYNNEI. The CDR3 DNA follows: TGTGCCAGCAGGGACTCTCCGGGGGGGGAGCTGTTTTTT. This translates into CASRDSPGGELFF.

This clonotype was picked up many times. The chain couples TRBV5-1 to TRBJ1-1; D call uncertain. The V gene's germline CDR1 is SGHRS and CDR2 YFSETQ. CDR3 length: 13 residues. V lost 0 bases to trimming and J lost 4 bases, with 7 bases between them. The CDR3 nucleotides read TGCGCCAGCAGCTTGGGGACCACCACTGAAGCTTTCTTT. Its protein is CASSLGTTTEAFF.

This clonotype turned up a few times. CDR3 in amino acids: CATSDLVLGVDTQYF. As DNA, the CDR3 is TGTGCCACCAGTGATTTGGTTCTAGGCGTAGATACGCAGTATTTT. V gene TRBV24-1 combines with J gene TRBJ2-3; D unclear. CDR3 size: 15 residues. V dropped 0 bases and J dropped 5 bases, with 11 bases sitting between them. Per the germline V gene, CDR1 is KGHDR and CDR2 is SFDVKD.

This clonotype was observed a few times. The chain employs TRBV20-1 and TRBJ1-6, with 7 bases identical to TRBD1. Per the germline V gene, CDR1 is DFQATT and CDR2 is SNEGSKA (reference sequence). This CDR3 is 13 amino acids long. For the CDR3, the DNA is TGCAGCCCTGACCGGGACAGAAATTCACCCCTCCACTTT. Protein product: CSPDRDRNSPLHF.

The chain joins TRBV2 to TRBJ1-2; D may be TRBD1 (6 bases). CDR1 SNHLY and CDR2 FYNNEI come from the germline V gene. Trimming removed 10 bases from V and 4 bases from J, with 16 bases in between. This CDR3 is 13 amino acids long. The CDR3 reads CAIQTQGSYGYTF. The CDR3 DNA is TGTGCCATCCAAACCCAGGGGAGCTATGGCTACACCTTC.

This clonotype occurred many times. This sequence joins TRBV5-1 and TRBJ2-7; perhaps TRBD1 as D (5 bases). The CDR3 has 13 residues. The V gene's germline CDR1 is SGHRS and CDR2 YFSETQ. With 2 bases removed from V and 1 base from J, the gap between germline ends came to 7 bases. This CDR3 is CASSFRQSYEQYF. CDR3 bases: TGCGCCAGCAGCTTTCGACAGTCCTACGAGCAGTACTTC.

The J gene is TRBJ2-2, the V gene TRBV5-1; 10 nucleotides line up with TRBD2. In germline, CDR1 is SGHRS, CDR2 YFSETQ. Unmatched junction bases numbered 9, after V lost 4 bases and J lost 0 bases. The CDR3 is 18 residues long. The CDR3 DNA reads TGCGCCAGCAGCGTATCCGGGACTAGCGCGGCGAACACCGGGGAGCTGTTTTTT. This sequence encodes CASSVSGTSAANTGELFF.

This clonotype was observed a handful of times. Just one base apart from a much larger clone, this may be a read error. The CDR3 spells CASSWGQHTGELFF. The CDR3 region has the DNA TGTGCCAGCAGTTGGGGACAGCACACCGGGGAGCTGTTTTTT. This rearrangement joins TRBV12-3 or TRBV12-4 to TRBJ2-2, with TRBD1 matching over 7 bases. The CDR3 spans 14 residues. With 4 bases clipped from V and 3 bases from J, the junction kept 2 bases outside the gene matches.

This clonotype appeared a few times. The V and J genes are TRBV2 and TRBJ2-2; 7 bases match TRBD1. V was clipped by 4 bases and J by 1 base; unmatched bases: 3. The germline V gene has CDR1 SNHLY and CDR2 FYNNEI. This CDR3 contains 15 residues. This chain's CDR3 is CASSGHRGNTGELFF. The CDR3 DNA follows: TGTGCCAGCAGTGGTCACAGGGGGAACACCGGGGAGCTGTTTTTT.

V is TRBV12-3 or TRBV12-4 and J is TRBJ1-2; weak D call: TRBD1 (6 bases). The CDR3 is 15 amino acids. The V end was cut by 1 base, the J end by 0 bases, with 9 bases between. The CDR3 reads CASSLGRGPNYGYTF. CDR3 sequence (DNA): TGTGCCAGCAGTTTAGGCAGGGGCCCTAACTATGGCTACACCTTC.

This clonotype was observed a handful of times. The chain recombines TRBV10-3 with TRBJ2-7; D call uncertain. V was trimmed by 3 bases and J by 0 bases, leaving 6 bases between them. This CDR3 comprises 13 residues. Germline V lookup: CDR1 ENHRY, CDR2 SYGVKD. CDR3 coding DNA: TGTGCCATCAGTGACCCGAGCTCCTACGAGCAGTACGTC. Residues: CAISDPSSYEQYV.

Concerning this clonotype itself: Compared with germline, one end of the junction differs, possibly owing to a read error. This chain connects TRBV5-1 to TRBJ1-1; no clear D gene. CDR1 SGHRS and CDR2 YFSETQ come from the germline V gene. The CDR3 has 13 residues. The CDR3 loop reads CASSAGRVPEVFF. The CDR3 DNA is TGCGCCAGCAGCGCAGGAAGGGTTCCTGAAGTTTTCTTT.

The rearrangement links TRBV12-3 or TRBV12-4 to TRBJ2-1, with 7 nucleotides matching TRBD2. The ends lost 2 bases at V and 9 bases at J; junction bases unmatched: 16. The CDR3 spans 17 residues. Here the CDR3 DNA reads TGTGCCAGCAGTTTACTCCCGAGGGGCGGGAGAGTGGGTGAGCAGTTCTTC. Translating gives CASSLLPRGGRVGEQFF.

This clonotype was detected a few times. CDR3 sequence (DNA): TGTGCCAGCAGCTTAGACCCCGTCGGAGATACGCAGTATTTT. Amino acid sequence: CASSLDPVGDTQYF. J is TRBJ2-3 and V is TRBV7-9, with D unclear. V was pared by 1 base and J by 5 bases, with 10 bases between. This CDR3 region has 14 residues. The germline gives CDR1 SEHNR, CDR2 FQNEAQ (reference sequence). Full variable domain (missing parts from reference TRBV7-9 and TRBJ2-3): DTGVSQNPRHKITKRGQNVTFRCDPISEHNRLYWYRQTLGQGPEFLTYFQNEAQLEKSRLLSDRFSAERPKGSFSTLEIQRTEQGDSAMYLCASSLDPVGDTQYFGPGTRLTVL.

There are a few counts of this clonotype. The CDR3 reads CSASPAAANTGELFF. In nucleotides, the CDR3 is TGCAGTGCCTCCCCGGCAGCCGCGAACACCGGGGAGCTGTTTTTT. This chain joins TRBV20-1 and TRBJ2-2; D remains ambiguous. Germline assignment: CDR1 DFQATT and CDR2 SNEGSKA (reference sequence). The CDR3 has 15 residues. Between the trimmed V and J ends, which lost 6 bases and 0 bases, there was a span of 14 bases.

This clonotype came up a few times. The chain combines TRBV4-1 with TRBJ2-2; maybe TRBD2 (6 bases). V gave up 8 bases and J gave up 3 bases, with 13 bases separating them. Looked up from germline, CDR1 is MGHRA and CDR2 is YSYEKL. The CDR3 sequence is 14 residues long. This CDR3 is CASPLTRYTGELFF. The DNA of the CDR3 is TGCGCCAGCCCCCTGACTAGATACACCGGGGAGCTGTTTTTT.